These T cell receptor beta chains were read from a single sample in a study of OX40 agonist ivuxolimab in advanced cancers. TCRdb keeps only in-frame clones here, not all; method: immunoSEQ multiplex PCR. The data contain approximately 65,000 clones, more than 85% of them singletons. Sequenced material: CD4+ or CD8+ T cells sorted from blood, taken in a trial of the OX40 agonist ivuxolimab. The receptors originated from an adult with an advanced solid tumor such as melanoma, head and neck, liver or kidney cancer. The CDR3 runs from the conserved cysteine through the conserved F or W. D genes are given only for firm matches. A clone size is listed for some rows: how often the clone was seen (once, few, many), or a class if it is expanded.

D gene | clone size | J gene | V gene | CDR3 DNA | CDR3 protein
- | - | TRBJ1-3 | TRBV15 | TGTGCCACCAGCAGAGACCTCCAGGGGAACACTGGAAACACCATATATTTT | CATSRDLQGNTGNTIYF
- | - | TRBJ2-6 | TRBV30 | TGTGCCTGGATTACCCCGGGGCCCGGGGCCAACGTCCTGACTTTC | CAWITPGPGANVLTF
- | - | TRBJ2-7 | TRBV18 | TGTGCCAGCTCCACGAGCTCCTACGAGCAGTACTTC | CASSTSSYEQYF
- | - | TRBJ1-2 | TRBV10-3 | TGTGCCATCAGTGAGAAGGGGAGCGAGTATGGCTACACCTTC | CAISEKGSEYGYTF
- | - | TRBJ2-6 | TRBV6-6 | TGTGCCAGCAGTTACTCACCCTCTGGGGCCAACGTCCTGACTTTC | CASSYSPSGANVLTF
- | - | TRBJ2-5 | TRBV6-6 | TGTGCCAGCAGCTCACTAGGTTTTGGGGGAGAGACCCAGTACTTC | CASSSLGFGGETQYF
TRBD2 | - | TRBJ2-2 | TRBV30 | TGTGCCTGGAGTGTCGCCAGCGGGGGAGGGACCGGGGAGCTGTTTTTT | CAWSVASGGGTGELFF
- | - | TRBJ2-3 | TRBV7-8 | TGTGCCAGCAGCTTATTCAGACCCCTGGGCACAGATACGCAGTATTTT | CASSLFRPLGTDTQYF
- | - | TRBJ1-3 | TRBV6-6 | TGTGCCAGCACCGGGACACTAGGAAACACCATATATTTT | CASTGTLGNTIYF
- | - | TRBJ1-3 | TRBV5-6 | TGTGCCAGCAGCTTCAGGTCGAGCTCTGGAAACACCATATATTTT | CASSFRSSSGNTIYF
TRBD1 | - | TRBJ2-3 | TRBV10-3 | TGTGCCATCAGTGGCCCGGGGGACAGGTTCACAGATACGCAGTATTTT | CAISGPGDRFTDTQYF
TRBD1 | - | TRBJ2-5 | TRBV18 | TGTGCCAGCTCACAGGACAGGAAAGAGACCCAGTACTTC | CASSQDRKETQYF
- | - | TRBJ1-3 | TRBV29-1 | TGCAGCGTTGAGTCATGGGGCCCTGGAAACACCATATATTTT | CSVESWGPGNTIYF
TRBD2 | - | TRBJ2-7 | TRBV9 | TGTGCCAGCAGCCCCTACTTAGCGGGAGGGCCCGACGAGCAGTACTTC | CASSPYLAGGPDEQYF
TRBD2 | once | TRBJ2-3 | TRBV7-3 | TGTGCCAGCAGCTTCCCCGGGGGGGCCCCCACAGATACGCAGTATTTT | CASSFPGGAPTDTQYF
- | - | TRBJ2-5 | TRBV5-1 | TGCGCCAGCAGCTTGGGGTCAGGGTCAGAGACCCAGTACTTC | CASSLGSGSETQYF
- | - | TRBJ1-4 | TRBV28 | TGTGCCAGCTCAAAGACAGACACTAATGAAAAACTGTTTTTT | CASSKTDTNEKLFF
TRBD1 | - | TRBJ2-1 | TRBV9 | TGTGCCAGCAACCCCGGGACAGGGGGCTTCAATGAGCAGTTCTTC | CASNPGTGGFNEQFF
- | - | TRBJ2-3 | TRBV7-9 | TGTGCCAGCAGCCCGCCCCCCTTATCACCCGCTTTT | CASSPPPLSPAF
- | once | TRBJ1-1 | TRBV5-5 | TGTGCCAGCAGCTTGGTGGGTGGACAGTTATTGAACACTGAAGCTTTCTTT | CASSLVGGQLLNTEAFF
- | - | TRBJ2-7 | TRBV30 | TGTGCCTGGCAAACTAGCTCCGAGCAGTACTTC | CAWQTSSEQYF
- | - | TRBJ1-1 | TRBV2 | TGTGCCAGCAGTGAACCTCCGACAGCCCCTACGTTT | CASSEPPTAPTF
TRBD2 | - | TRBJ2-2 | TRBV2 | TGTGCCTACGGGACTAGCGGTAACACCGGGGAGCTGTTTTTT | CAYGTSGNTGELFF
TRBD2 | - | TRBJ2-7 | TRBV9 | TGTGCCAGCATAGGGACTAGCTCCTACGAGCAGTACTTC | CASIGTSSYEQYF
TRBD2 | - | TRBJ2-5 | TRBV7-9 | TGTGCCAGCAGCTTGGATCGGGGGGGTCAAGAGACCCAGTACTTC | CASSLDRGGQETQYF
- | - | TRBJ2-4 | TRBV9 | TGTGCCAGCAGCGTAGCGGAAAACGCCGGGGACCTAGCCAAAAACATTCAGTACTTC | CASSVAENAGDLAKNIQYF
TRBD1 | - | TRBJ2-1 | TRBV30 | TGTGCCTGGACGACACAGGGGTTCACCTACAATGAGCAGTTCTTC | CAWTTQGFTYNEQFF
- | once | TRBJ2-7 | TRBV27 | TGTGCCAGCAGTTTGGTGCCCACTAGGGCATACGAGCAGTACTTC | CASSLVPTRAYEQYF
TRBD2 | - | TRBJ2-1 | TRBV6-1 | TGTGCCAGCAGCGGACTAGCGGGTGGTGAGCAGTTCTTC | CASSGLAGGEQFF
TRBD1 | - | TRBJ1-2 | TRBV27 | TGTGCCAGCAGTGAAACAGGGGGCGCTGGAAACTATGGCTACACCTTC | CASSETGGAGNYGYTF
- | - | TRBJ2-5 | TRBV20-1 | TGCAGTGCTAGAATTGGAGAGACCCAGTACTTC | CSARIGETQYF
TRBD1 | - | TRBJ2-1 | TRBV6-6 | TGTGCCAGCAGTTACTGGACAGGGGGTAGTAATGAGCAGTTCTTC | CASSYWTGGSNEQFF
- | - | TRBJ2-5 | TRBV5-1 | TGCGCCAGCAGGTTGACGGCTGAAGAGACCCAGTACTTC | CASRLTAEETQYF